The next 30 T cell receptor beta chains were all read from a single sample in a study of blood T cell repertoires in COVID-19. Only in-frame clones appear in the TCRdb table, and some are missing; sequencing was by immunoSEQ multiplex PCR. The table includes some 250,000 clones, roughly 91% detected once. Material: peripheral blood. These receptors came from a woman between 40 and 55 years old who had recovered from COVID-19.

V gene TRBV3-1 (or the pseudogene TRBV3-2) combines with J gene TRBJ2-2, with D possibly TRBD2 on 6 matching bases. Germline V gene lookup returns CDR1 LGHDT and CDR2 YNNKEL (reference sequence). The CDR3 runs 17 residues. V lost 4 bases to trimming and J lost 2 bases, with 17 bases between them. The CDR3 loop is CASSPLGGRINTGELFF. The CDR3 DNA reads as TGTGCCAGCAGCCCCCTGGGGGGACGGATCAACACCGGGGAGCTGTTTTTT.

Comment on this clone: A read error may account for a junction end that differs from germline. The chain uses TRBV7-2 and TRBJ1-6; maybe TRBD1 (6 bases). The CDR3 runs 15 residues. Germline V gene lookup returns CDR1 SGHTA and CDR2 FQGNSA. The CDR3: CASNLGGGVNSPLHF. The CDR3, as DNA: TGTGCCAGCAACTTAGGGGGAGGGGTCAATTCACCCCTCCACTTT.

The rearrangement uses TRBV6-5 and TRBJ1-2; the D gene is possibly TRBD1 (5 bases). This CDR3 comprises 13 residues. From germline, CDR1 is MNHEY and CDR2 SVGAGI. The V gene lost 6 bases and the J gene lost 4 bases, with 12 bases spanning the gap. The CDR3 reads CASRPGGGYGYTF. The CDR3, as DNA: TGTGCCAGCAGGCCCGGGGGGGGCTATGGCTACACCTTC.

The chain joins TRBV11-3 to TRBJ2-2; possible D gene TRBD2, 7 bases. V lost 5 bases to trimming and J lost 4 bases, with 14 bases between them. Germline CDR1 reads SGHNT; CDR2 reads YENEEA. The length of the CDR3 is 15 residues. The CDR3 sequence is CASSRARGATGELFF. The CDR3 DNA follows: TGTGCCAGCAGCCGGGCCCGGGGGGCCACCGGGGAGCTGTTTTTT.

This rearrangement joins TRBV5-1 to TRBJ1-1; the D gene is possibly TRBD1 (6 bases). Trimming cost V 4 bases and J 1 base, with 14 bases left between them. Germline V lookup: CDR1 SGHRS, CDR2 YFSETQ. The CDR3 consists of 15 residues. The CDR3 is CASSAGGARNTEAFF. For the CDR3, the DNA is TGCGCCAGCAGCGCCGGGGGGGCCAGGAACACTGAAGCTTTCTTT.

The chain links TRBV27 to TRBJ2-2; D not resolved. The V gene's germline CDR1 is MNHEY and CDR2 SMNVEV (reference sequence). The V gene lost 2 bases and the J gene lost 1 base, with 5 bases spanning the gap. CDR3 length: 14 residues. The CDR3 region is CASSLGRNTGELFF. The CDR3 nucleotides read TGTGCCAGCAGTTTAGGGCGGAACACCGGGGAGCTGTTTTTT.

The CDR3 reads CASSRTGEKLFF. The CDR3 bases are TGCGCCAGCAGCCGGACGGGGGAAAAACTGTTTTTT. The rearrangement uses TRBV4-1 and TRBJ1-4; D is unresolved. This CDR3 region has 12 residues. The V gene lost 4 bases and the J gene lost 8 bases, with 8 bases spanning the gap. Germline assignment: CDR1 MGHRA and CDR2 YSYEKL.

The chain uses TRBV3-1 (or the pseudogene TRBV3-2) and TRBJ2-2; 8 bases agree with TRBD2. This CDR3 is built from 16 residues. The V gene's germline CDR1 is LGHDT and CDR2 YNNKEL (reference sequence). The J segment lost 7 bases and the V segment lost 5 bases, leaving 12 bases of the junction unmatched. CDR3 sequence: CASSKPGLALGGELFF. The CDR3 nucleotides are TGTGCCAGCAGCAAGCCAGGACTAGCCTTGGGCGGGGAGCTGTTTTTT.

This rearrangement joins TRBV7-3 to TRBJ2-1; 11 positions agree with TRBD2. From germline, CDR1 is SGHTA and CDR2 FQGTGA. V lost 3 bases, J lost 2 bases, and 3 bases stayed unmatched. The CDR3 covers 16 residues. The CDR3 protein is CASSLTSGTAYNEQFF. The CDR3 coding sequence is TGTGCCAGCAGCTTGACTAGCGGGACAGCCTACAATGAGCAGTTCTTC.

About this clone: The junction shows a germline mismatch at one end, possibly a read error. The J gene is TRBJ2-1, the V gene TRBV27; TRBD2 is a possible D gene (5 bases). Germline V lookup: CDR1 MNHEY, CDR2 SMNVEV (reference sequence). The CDR3 is 12 amino acids. As DNA, the CDR3 is TGTGTCAGCAGTTTGAGCGGCCTAAGGGAGTTCTTC. It specifies CVSSLSGLREFF.

The chain combines TRBV11-2 with TRBJ2-5, with D perhaps matching TRBD1 (5 bases). This CDR3 region has 14 residues. V lost 5 bases and J 2 bases, leaving 12 bases between the germline ends. CDR1 SGHAT and CDR2 FQNNGV come from the germline V gene. The CDR3 region is CASSRVGRQETQYF. In nucleotides, the CDR3 is TGTGCCAGCAGCCGTGTGGGGCGGCAAGAGACCCAGTACTTC.

The CDR3: CASSLQGSGAFF. DNA for the CDR3: TGTGCCAGCAGCCTACAGGGCTCCGGAGCTTTCTTT. The rearrangement joins TRBV7-9 to TRBJ1-1; possible D gene TRBD1, 6 bases. CDR3 length: 12 amino acids. CDR1 and CDR2 (germline): SEHNR, FQNEAQ (reference sequence). Trimming pared 5 bases from V and 10 bases from J, leaving 14 bases between.

This rearrangement joins TRBV25-1 to TRBJ1-2; TRBD1 is a possible D gene (5 bases). Germline CDR1 and CDR2: MGHDK and SYGVNS. V shed 0 bases and J shed 8 bases, with 22 bases lying between them. The CDR3 totals 17 residues. CDR3 sequence: CASSEYGARRVVGGYTF. DNA for the CDR3: TGTGCCAGCAGTGAATATGGGGCCCGCCGGGTGGTTGGCGGCTACACCTTC.

The chain combines TRBV5-4 with TRBJ2-1; TRBD2 agrees at 7 bases. The CDR3 contains 15 residues. Germline CDR1 is SGHNT and CDR2 is YYREEE (reference sequence). The J segment lost 7 bases and the V segment lost 0 bases, leaving 7 bases of the junction unmatched. The CDR3 is CASSLEPAGRNEQFF. The CDR3, as DNA: TGTGCCAGCAGCTTGGAACCAGCGGGGCGGAATGAGCAGTTCTTC. The full variable domain, its missing parts supplied by reference TRBV5-4 and TRBJ2-1, is ETGVTQSPTHLIKTRGQQVTLRCSSQSGHNTVSWYQQALGQGPQFIFQYYREEENGRGNFPPRFSGLQFPNYSSELNVNALELDDSALYLCASSLEPAGRNEQFFGPGTRLTVL.

This chain uses TRBV5-1 with TRBJ2-3, with no clear D. Looked up from germline, CDR1 is SGHRS and CDR2 is YFSETQ. There are 16 residues in the CDR3. Deletions cut 0 bases from V and 2 bases from J, with 13 bases between. CDR3 protein: CASSLAVQTTTDTQYF. DNA of the CDR3: TGCGCCAGCAGCTTGGCTGTCCAAACAACCACAGATACGCAGTATTTT.

This chain joins TRBV19 and TRBJ2-2; TRBD2 aligns across 9 bases. The CDR3 is 15 amino acids. Germline loops: CDR1 LNHDA, CDR2 SQIVND (reference sequence). Germline trimming cut 3 bases from V and 8 bases from J; bases unmatched to any gene: 7. The chain's CDR3 is CASSMGLAGTGELFF. CDR3 DNA: TGTGCCAGTAGTATGGGCCTAGCGGGGACTGGGGAGCTGTTTTTT.

This chain links TRBV6-2 or TRBV6-3 with TRBJ1-2; D ambiguous. V lost 2 bases and J 6 bases, leaving 10 bases between the germline ends. The CDR3 length is 13 residues. Germline values: CDR1 MNHEY, CDR2 SVGEGT. CDR3 nucleotides: TGTGCCAGCAGTTACACCCGAACGGATGGCTACACCTTC. Translating it yields CASSYTRTDGYTF.

The V gene is TRBV11-3, the J gene TRBJ1-4; 7 positions match TRBD1. The CDR3 extends over 15 amino acids. Trimming at V came to 5 bases and at J to 5 bases, leaving 8 bases not matched to a gene. The germline V gene encodes CDR1 SGHNT and CDR2 YENEEA. CDR3: CASSLTGTENEKLFF. Here the CDR3 DNA reads TGTGCCAGCAGCCTTACCGGGACAGAGAATGAAAAACTGTTTTTT.

The rearrangement links TRBV23-1 to TRBJ1-2; D is possibly TRBD1 (5 bases). TRBV23-1 is classed as an ORF, of uncertain function. Between the trimmed V and J ends, which lost 2 bases and 8 bases, there was a span of 12 bases. This CDR3 spans 13 amino acids. The chain's CDR3 is CASSQPRGEGYTF. In DNA, the CDR3 is TGCGCCAGCAGTCAACCGCGGGGGGAAGGCTACACCTTC.

This sequence joins TRBV6-2 or TRBV6-3 and TRBJ2-5, with TRBD2 matching 12 bases. Germline CDR1 MNHEY, CDR2 SVGEGT. The CDR3 runs 14 residues. J lost 5 bases, V lost 6 bases, and 4 bases had no gene match. The CDR3 spells CASSRLAGVETQYF. The CDR3 DNA is TGTGCCAGCAGCCGACTAGCGGGAGTGGAGACCCAGTACTTC.

The chain couples TRBV27 to TRBJ1-2; TRBD1 matches 12 bases. V was clipped by 3 bases and J by 8 bases; unmatched bases: 7. The CDR3 runs 15 residues. Germline lookup yields CDR1 MNHEY and CDR2 SMNVEV (reference sequence). The chain's CDR3 is CASSLAGQGAFGYTF. In DNA form, the CDR3 reads TGTGCCAGCAGTTTGGCGGGACAGGGGGCCTTCGGCTACACCTTC.

The rearrangement joins TRBV7-9 to TRBJ2-1; the D is unclear. V shed 4 bases and J shed 0 bases, with 10 bases lying between them. Per the germline V gene, CDR1 is SEHNR and CDR2 is FQNEAQ (reference sequence). This CDR3 has 15 amino acids. CDR3 amino acids: CASSWVGASYNEQFF. As DNA, the CDR3 is TGTGCCAGCAGCTGGGTCGGAGCCTCCTACAATGAGCAGTTCTTC.

The chain uses TRBV5-1 and TRBJ2-7, with D perhaps matching TRBD1 (5 bases). The germline V and J ends were trimmed by 2 bases and 2 bases, with 17 bases remaining between them. This CDR3 region has 16 residues. Germline V lookup: CDR1 SGHRS, CDR2 YFSETQ. Here the CDR3 reads CASSFRQGPLPYEQYF. The CDR3 DNA sequence: TGCGCCAGCAGCTTTAGGCAGGGCCCCCTGCCCTACGAGCAGTACTTC.

V gene TRBV3-1 (or the pseudogene TRBV3-2) combines with J gene TRBJ2-3, with TRBD1 matching over 7 bases. V shed 4 bases and J 14 bases; nucleotides not matched to a gene: 9. Germline V CDR1 and CDR2: LGHDT, YNNKEL (reference sequence). The CDR3 has 12 amino acids. The CDR3 nucleotides are TGTGCCAGCAGCCTGGGGGACAGCCCCCCGTATTTT. Encoded protein: CASSLGDSPPYF.

The chain joins TRBV11-3 to TRBJ2-1; D is ambiguous. V was shortened by 3 bases and J by 3 bases, with 9 bases between the two germline ends. CDR3 length: 14 amino acids. In germline, CDR1 is SGHNT, CDR2 YENEEA. For the CDR3, the DNA is TGTGCCAGCAGCTTCTCCCCAGGCTACAATGAGCAGTTCTTC. Amino acid sequence: CASSFSPGYNEQFF.

This chain uses TRBV27 with TRBJ1-2; maybe TRBD1 (5 bases). Trimming cost V 2 bases and J 8 bases, with 12 bases left between them. The germline gives CDR1 MNHEY, CDR2 SMNVEV (reference sequence). The CDR3 covers 13 residues. Written as DNA, the CDR3 is TGTGCCAGCAGTTTAGGGGCAGGACGGGGCTACACCTTC. Protein: CASSLGAGRGYTF.

V and J are TRBV18 and TRBJ2-1, with TRBD1 matching 7 bases. CDR1 and CDR2 from the germline V gene are KGHSH and LQKENI. Trimming cost V 5 bases and J 1 base; bases outside gene matches: 5. The CDR3 covers 15 residues. The CDR3 DNA sequence: TGTGCCAGCTCAAAGGGGGCGCGATCCTACAATGAGCAGTTCTTC. It specifies CASSKGARSYNEQFF.

The V call is TRBV7-9, the J call TRBJ1-2; the D gene is possibly TRBD1 (6 bases). CDR3 length: 16 residues. Germline V gene lookup returns CDR1 SEHNR and CDR2 FQNEAQ (reference sequence). The V gene lost 2 bases and the J gene lost 4 bases, with 17 bases spanning the gap. In DNA form, the CDR3 reads TGTGCCAGCAGCTTAATGGCAGGGGCCCGCCCCTATGGCTACACCTTC. Its protein product is CASSLMAGARPYGYTF.

This clone was counted a single time. This chain connects TRBV30 to TRBJ2-5, with a weak D call TRBD2 (6 bases). V lost 0 bases and J 4 bases, leaving 18 bases between the germline ends. The CDR3 sequence is 16 residues long. The germline V gene encodes CDR1 GTSNPN and CDR2 SVGIG (reference sequence). DNA for the CDR3: TGTGCCTGGAGTGTACAAACCCCCCTCGGGGGAGAGACCCAGTACTTC. This sequence encodes CAWSVQTPLGGETQYF.

The rearrangement links TRBV7-2 to TRBJ2-5; 8 bases agree with TRBD1. J was trimmed by 5 bases and V by 6 bases; bases with no gene match: 8. There are 14 residues in the CDR3. The germline gives CDR1 SGHTA, CDR2 FQGNSA. CDR3 loop: CASSPGTGRETQYF. The DNA for the CDR3 is TGTGCCAGCAGTCCAGGGACAGGTCGCGAGACCCAGTACTTC. The whole variable domain, remainder taken from reference TRBV7-2 and TRBJ2-5, is GAGVSQSPSNKVTEKGKDVELRCDPISGHTALYWYRQSLGQGLEFLIYFQGNSAPDKSGLPSDRFSAERTGGSVSTLTIQRTQQEDSAVYLCASSPGTGRETQYFGPGTRLLVL.